The rows below give T cell receptor beta chains drawn from one sample of a study of T cells in Graves' hyperthyroidism and ophthalmopathy. Using its own MiXCR run on the multiplex PCR reads, TCRdb lists one record per CDR3 protein. The repertoire holds a few hundred thousand distinct CDR3 sequences, with less than 25% as singletons. Sequencing was performed on blood. The receptors derive from a man aged 18 to 35 with Graves' hyperthyroidism. The CDR3 runs from the conserved cysteine through the conserved F or W. A D gene is named only where the DNA matches it firmly. Some rows mark clone size as missing; the rest say once, few, many or name a class of expanded clone.

>TRBJ2-7|NA|TRBV4-1|NA
CASSQNRLTYEQYF
TGCGCCAGCAGCCAAAACAGGCTGACCTACGAGCAGTACTTC
>TRBJ1-2|NA|TRBV11-1|NA
CASSSPPEGETNYGYTF
TGTGCCAGCAGCTCACCCCCGGAGGGGGAGACGAACTATGGCTACACCTTC
>TRBJ2-7|NA|TRBV20-1|many
CSARDAIALLPYF
TGCAGTGCTAGAGATGCAATAGCCCTACTCCCGTACTTC
>TRBJ1-2|NA|TRBV9|many
CASSRPGQNYGYTF
TGTGCCAGCAGCAGACCGGGGCAGAACTATGGCTACACCTTC
>TRBJ1-2|NA|TRBV18|many
CASSPPGFYGYTF
TGTGCCAGCTCACCACCCGGGTTCTATGGCTACACCTTC
>TRBJ2-7|NA|TRBV28|many
CASSSWGRGQSSYEQYF
TGTGCCAGCTCAAGCTGGGGGAGGGGACAAAGCTCCTACGAGCAGTACTTC
>TRBJ2-7|TRBD2|TRBV12-3/TRBV12-4|NA
CASRGLAVGEQYF
TGTGCCAGCAGGGGACTAGCGGTGGGGGAGCAGTACTTC
>TRBJ1-6|NA|TRBV15|NA
CATSRLDPRTLYNSPLHF
TGTGCCACCAGCAGATTGGATCCGCGGACACTCTATAATTCACCCCTCCACTTT
>TRBJ2-4|NA|TRBV11-2|NA
CASSLDSYPLAKNIQYF
TGTGCCAGCAGCTTGGACAGTTACCCTCTAGCCAAAAACATTCAGTACTTC
>TRBJ1-1|TRBD1|TRBV29-1|many
CSAPTGTGMAFF
TGCAGCGCCCCGACCGGGACAGGGATGGCTTTCTTT
>TRBJ1-3|NA|TRBV7-6|many
CASSLSWGSSGNTIYF
TGTGCCAGCAGCTTATCTTGGGGGTCGTCCGGAAACACCATATATTTT
>TRBJ2-5|TRBD2|TRBV12-3/TRBV12-4|many
CASSLPGGGEEETQYF
TGTGCCAGCAGTTTACCCGGGGGGGGGGAGGAAGAGACCCAGTACTTC
>TRBJ2-7|NA|TRBV12-3/TRBV12-4|many
CASSWYQPPGEQYF
TGTGCCAGCAGTTGGTACCAGCCTCCTGGCGAGCAGTACTTC
>TRBJ1-4|NA|TRBV6-1|NA
CASSPLGGLPTNEKLFF
TGTGCCAGCAGCCCCCTCGGAGGCCTACCAACTAATGAAAAACTGTTTTTT
>TRBJ2-7|TRBD2|TRBV11-2|NA
CASSLGSGLARQYF
TGTGCCAGCAGCTTAGGTTCCGGACTAGCGAGACAGTACTTC
>TRBJ1-5|TRBD1|TRBV7-2|few
CASSLGQGATQPQHF
TGTGCCAGCAGCCTGGGACAGGGGGCCACTCAGCCCCAGCATTTT
>TRBJ1-2|TRBD1|TRBV12-3/TRBV12-4|many
CASTLTGGGFYGYTF
TGTGCCAGCACCCTGACAGGGGGCGGGTTCTATGGCTACACCTTC
>TRBJ2-7|NA|TRBV6-5|NA
CASSHRPGHPVGEQYF
TGTGCCAGCAGTCACCGGCCGGGACACCCAGTCGGCGAGCAGTACTTC
>TRBJ2-5|TRBD2|TRBV2|many
CASSPTSIGETQYF
TGTGCCAGCAGTCCGACTAGCATCGGGGAGACCCAGTACTTC
>TRBJ2-7|TRBD1|TRBV5-1|many
CASSLVGDRVDEQYF
TGCGCCAGCAGCTTGGTTGGGGACAGGGTTGACGAGCAGTACTTC
>TRBJ1-1|NA|TRBV29-1|many
CSVEAEAFF
TGCAGCGTTGAGGCTGAAGCTTTCTTT
>TRBJ2-5|TRBD1|TRBV12-3/TRBV12-4|few
CASSRGTGGMGETQYF
TGTGCCAGCAGCCGTGGGACAGGGGGCATGGGAGAGACCCAGTACTTC
>TRBJ2-5|TRBD2|TRBV2|many
CASTKTSGGEETQYF
TGTGCCAGCACTAAGACGAGCGGGGGCGAAGAGACCCAGTACTTC
>TRBJ1-5|TRBD1|TRBV20-1|NA
CSAATGSQPQHF
TGCAGTGCTGCGACAGGGAGTCAGCCCCAGCATTTT
>TRBJ2-7|TRBD1|TRBV11-2|NA
CASSFQGAFYEQYF
TGTGCCAGCAGCTTTCAGGGGGCGTTCTACGAGCAGTACTTC
>TRBJ1-2|NA|TRBV3-1|few
CASSLWTRGFVGYTF
NA
>TRBJ2-7|TRBD1|TRBV6-1|NA
CASSIPRQGYSYEQYF
TGTGCCAGCAGTATCCCTAGACAGGGCTACTCCTACGAGCAGTACTTC
>TRBJ1-1|NA|TRBV2|NA
CASSPELVHTDAFF
TGTGCCAGCAGCCCTGAGTTGGTGCACACTGATGCTTTCTTT
>TRBJ1-2|NA|TRBV6-1|NA
CASSESVGGSNYGYTF
TGTGCCAGCAGTGAATCAGTGGGAGGGTCTAACTATGGCTACACCTTC
>TRBJ1-5|TRBD1|TRBV6-6|many
CASSYSKPDRGHRYSNQPQHF
TGTGCCAGCAGTTACTCCAAACCGGACAGGGGGCACCGCTATAGCAATCAGCCCCAGCATTTT
>TRBJ2-2|NA|TRBV2|many
CASSETSLNTGELFF
TGTGCCAGCAGTGAAACTAGCCTGAACACCGGGGAGCTGTTTTTT
>TRBJ2-7|TRBD1|TRBV30|NA
CAWSSGTGSYEQYF
TGTGCCTGGAGTTCCGGGACAGGGAGTTACGAGCAGTACTTC
>TRBJ2-2|NA|TRBV10-3|many
CAIQRGGGGTGELFF
TGTGCCATCCAGAGAGGCGGGGGCGGTACCGGGGAGCTGTTTTTT
>TRBJ1-1|NA|TRBV28|many
CASSPPGLRAGGAFF
TGTGCCAGCAGCCCCCCGGGCTTACGGGCGGGTGGAGCTTTCTTT
>TRBJ1-5|TRBD1|TRBV6-1|many
CASSLTGGGQPQHF
TGTGCCAGCAGTTTAACAGGGGGCGGTCAGCCCCAGCATTTT
>TRBJ1-5|NA|TRBV2|few
CASSQLVDSNQPQHF
TGTGCCAGCAGTCAGCTAGTCGATAGCAATCAGCCCCAGCATTTT
>TRBJ1-2|NA|TRBV19|NA
CTSNQPGVVYGYTF
TGTACCAGTAATCAACCAGGAGTTGTCTATGGCTACACCTTC